This TCR beta chain was observed in a study of vaccination and CD4 T cells after COVID-19. Treatment defined: roughly 11-day PBMC culture with coronavirus spike peptide pools or control peptides (ViraFEST assay). Following expansion of antigen-specific T cells with peptide pools, ViraFEST then sequenced TCRs. The germline V gene has CDR1 SGHAT and CDR2 FQNNGV. The CDR3 spans 13 residues. CD4+ T cells that had been cultured provided DNA sequenced with the Oncomine TCR Beta short-read assay. Investigators isolated genomic DNA from cultured CD4+ T cells. One entry per CDR3 protein, called by TCRdb with MiXCR from the PCR reads. The sample includes some 21,000 distinct CDR3 sequences, roughly half of them seen just once. This clonotype was picked up a small number of times. Its specificity is not known. At one end the junction does not follow the germline gene, possibly because of a read error.

V is TRBV11-2 and J is TRBJ2-7; D remains ambiguous. The source of this sequence is a human donor who had recovered from COVID-19. Sequencing was done on a sample of CD4+ T cells from blood, cultured in vitro. The CDR3 sequence is CASSLEASHEQYF. The CDR3 region has the DNA TGTGCCAGCAGCTTAGAAGCCTCCCACGAGCAGTACTTC. The full variable domain, with the rest looked up from reference TRBV11-2 and TRBJ2-7, is EAGVAQSPRYKIIEKRQSVAFWCNPISGHATLYWYQQILGQGPKLLIQFQNNGVVDDSQLPKDRFSAERLKGVDSTLKIQPAKLEDSAVYLCASSLEASHEQYFGPGTRLTVT.